Included here is one T cell receptor beta chain sequence, with context. This CDR3 region has 14 residues. Germline CDR1 MDHEN, CDR2 SYDVKM. The V segment lost 4 bases and the J segment 4 bases; nucleotides outside the gene matches: 5. The sample belongs to a study of OX40 agonist ivuxolimab in advanced cancers. Across the whole study: The study treated patients with ivuxolimab, an agonistic anti-OX40 (CD134) antibody.

Assay used: immunoSEQ multiplex PCR; TCRdb lists only in-frame clones, some missing. The table records approximately 72,000 clones, roughly 88% of them present only once. Any history of autoimmune disease or systemic immunosuppression disqualified patients. Sequenced here: CD4+ or CD8+ T cells sorted from blood, sampled in a trial of the OX40 agonist ivuxolimab. The V call is TRBV28, the J call TRBJ1-2; 8 positions match TRBD1. This clonotype was obtained from an adult with an advanced solid tumor such as melanoma, head and neck, liver or kidney cancer. CDR3 loop: CASSWGQVIYGYTF. The DNA of the CDR3 is TGTGCCAGCAGTTGGGGACAGGTGATCTATGGCTACACCTTC.